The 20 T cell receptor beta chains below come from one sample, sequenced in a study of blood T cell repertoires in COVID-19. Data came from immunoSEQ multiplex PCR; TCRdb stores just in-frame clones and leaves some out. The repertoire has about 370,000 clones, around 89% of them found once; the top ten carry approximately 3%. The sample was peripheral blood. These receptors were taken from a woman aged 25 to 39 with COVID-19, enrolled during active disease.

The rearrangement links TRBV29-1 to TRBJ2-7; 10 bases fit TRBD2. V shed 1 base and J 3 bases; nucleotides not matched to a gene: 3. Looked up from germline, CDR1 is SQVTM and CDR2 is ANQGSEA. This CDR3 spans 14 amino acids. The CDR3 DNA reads TGCAGCGTTGAAGGGAGGACTAGCGGCTACGAGCAGTACGTC. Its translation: CSVEGRTSGYEQYV.

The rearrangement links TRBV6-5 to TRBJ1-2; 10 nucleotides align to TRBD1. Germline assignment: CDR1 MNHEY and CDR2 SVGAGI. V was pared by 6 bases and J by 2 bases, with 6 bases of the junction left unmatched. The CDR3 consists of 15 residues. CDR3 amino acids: CASRGDRGGNYGYTF. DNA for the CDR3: TGTGCCAGCAGGGGGGACAGGGGAGGAAACTATGGCTACACCTTC.

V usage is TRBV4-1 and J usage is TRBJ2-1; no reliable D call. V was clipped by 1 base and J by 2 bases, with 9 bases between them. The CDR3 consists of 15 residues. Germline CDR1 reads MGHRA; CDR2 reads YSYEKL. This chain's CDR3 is CASSQADWAYNEQFF. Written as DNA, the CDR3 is TGCGCCAGCAGCCAAGCTGACTGGGCCTACAATGAGCAGTTCTTC.

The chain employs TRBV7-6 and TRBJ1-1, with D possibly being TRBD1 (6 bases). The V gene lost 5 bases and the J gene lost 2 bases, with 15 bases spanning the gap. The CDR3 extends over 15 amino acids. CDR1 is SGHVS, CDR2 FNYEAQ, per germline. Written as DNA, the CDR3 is TGTGCCAGCAGCACCCAGACAGGCCCTAACACTGAAGCTTTCTTT. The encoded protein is CASSTQTGPNTEAFF.

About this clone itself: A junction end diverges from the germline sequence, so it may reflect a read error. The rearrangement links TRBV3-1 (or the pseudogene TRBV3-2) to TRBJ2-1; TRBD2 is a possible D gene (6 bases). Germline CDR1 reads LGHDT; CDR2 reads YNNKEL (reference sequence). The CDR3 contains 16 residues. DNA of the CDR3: TGTGCCAGCAGCGAAGATAGCGGAGGCTCCTACAATGAGCAGTTCTTC. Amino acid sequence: CASSEDSGGSYNEQFF.

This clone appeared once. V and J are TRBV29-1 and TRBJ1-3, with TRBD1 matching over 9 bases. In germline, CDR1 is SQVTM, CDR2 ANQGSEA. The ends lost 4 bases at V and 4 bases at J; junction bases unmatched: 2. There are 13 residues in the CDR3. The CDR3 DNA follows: TGCAGCGTTGGACAGGGGGTCGGAAACACCATATATTTT. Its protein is CSVGQGVGNTIYF.

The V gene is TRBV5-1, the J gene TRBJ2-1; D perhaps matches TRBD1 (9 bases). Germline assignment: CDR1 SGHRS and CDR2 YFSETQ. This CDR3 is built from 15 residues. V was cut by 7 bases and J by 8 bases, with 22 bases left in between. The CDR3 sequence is CASSGGTGTLDEQFF. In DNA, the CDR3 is TGCGCCAGCTCGGGAGGGACAGGGACTTTGGATGAGCAGTTCTTC.

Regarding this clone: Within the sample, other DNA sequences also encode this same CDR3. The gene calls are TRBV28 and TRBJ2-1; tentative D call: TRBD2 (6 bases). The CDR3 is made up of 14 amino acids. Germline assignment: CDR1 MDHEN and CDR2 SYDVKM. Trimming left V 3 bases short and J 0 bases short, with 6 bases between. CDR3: CASSFGGSYNEQFF. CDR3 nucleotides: TGTGCCAGCAGTTTCGGGGGCTCCTACAATGAGCAGTTCTTC. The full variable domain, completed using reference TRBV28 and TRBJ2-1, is DVKVTQSSRYLVKRTGEKVFLECVQDMDHENMFWYRQDPGLGLRLIYFSYDVKMKEKGDIPEGYSVSREKKERFSLILESASTNQTSMYLCASSFGGSYNEQFFGPGTRLTVL.

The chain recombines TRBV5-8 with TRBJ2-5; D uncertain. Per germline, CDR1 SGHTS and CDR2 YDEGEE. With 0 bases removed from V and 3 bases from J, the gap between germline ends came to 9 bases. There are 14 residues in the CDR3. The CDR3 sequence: CASSLGQTEETQYF. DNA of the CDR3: TGTGCCAGCAGCTTGGGGCAGACTGAAGAGACCCAGTACTTC.

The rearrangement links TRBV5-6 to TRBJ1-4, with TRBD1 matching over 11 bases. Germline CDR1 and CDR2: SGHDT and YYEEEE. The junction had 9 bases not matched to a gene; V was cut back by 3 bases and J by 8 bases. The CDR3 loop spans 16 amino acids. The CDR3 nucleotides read TGTGCCAGCAGCTCAGGGACAGGGGGTCTCTACGAAAAACTGTTTTTT. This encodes CASSSGTGGLYEKLFF.

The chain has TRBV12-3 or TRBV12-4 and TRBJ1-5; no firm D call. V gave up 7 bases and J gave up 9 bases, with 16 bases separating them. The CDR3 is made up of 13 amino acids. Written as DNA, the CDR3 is TGTGCCAGCACCGGGAGCGCGTTTACGCCCCAGCATTTT. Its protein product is CASTGSAFTPQHF.

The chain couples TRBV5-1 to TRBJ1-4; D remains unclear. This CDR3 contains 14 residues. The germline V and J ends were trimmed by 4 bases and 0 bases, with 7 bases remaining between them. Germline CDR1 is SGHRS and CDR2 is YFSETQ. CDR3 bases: TGCGCCAGCAGCCCGGACTCAACTAATGAAAAACTGTTTTTT. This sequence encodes CASSPDSTNEKLFF.

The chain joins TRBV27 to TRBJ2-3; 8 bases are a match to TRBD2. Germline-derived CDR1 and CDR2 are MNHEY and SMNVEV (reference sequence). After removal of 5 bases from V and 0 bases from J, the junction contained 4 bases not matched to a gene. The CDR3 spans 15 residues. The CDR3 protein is CASSKAGESTDTQYF. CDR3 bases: TGTGCCAGCAGTAAAGCGGGGGAAAGCACAGATACGCAGTATTTT.

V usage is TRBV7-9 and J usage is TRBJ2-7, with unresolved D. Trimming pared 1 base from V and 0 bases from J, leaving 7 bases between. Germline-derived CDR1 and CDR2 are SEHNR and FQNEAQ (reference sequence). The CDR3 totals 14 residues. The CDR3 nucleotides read TGTGCCAGCAGCTTAGTGGGCAGCTCCTACGAGCAGTACGTC. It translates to CASSLVGSSYEQYV.

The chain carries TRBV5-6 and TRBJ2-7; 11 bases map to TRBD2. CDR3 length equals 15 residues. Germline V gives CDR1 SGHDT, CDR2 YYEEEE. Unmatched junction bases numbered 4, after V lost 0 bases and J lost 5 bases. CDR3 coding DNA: TGTGCCAGCAGCTTGGGGCTAGCGGGGGGACACGAGCAGTACTTC. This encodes CASSLGLAGGHEQYF.

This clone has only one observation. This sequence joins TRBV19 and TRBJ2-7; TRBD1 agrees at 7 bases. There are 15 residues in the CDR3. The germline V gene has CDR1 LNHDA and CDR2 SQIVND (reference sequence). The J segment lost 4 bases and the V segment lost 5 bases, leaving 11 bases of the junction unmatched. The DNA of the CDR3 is TGTGCCAGTAGTGCCACCGGGACAGCTACATACGAGCAGTACTTC. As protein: CASSATGTATYEQYF.

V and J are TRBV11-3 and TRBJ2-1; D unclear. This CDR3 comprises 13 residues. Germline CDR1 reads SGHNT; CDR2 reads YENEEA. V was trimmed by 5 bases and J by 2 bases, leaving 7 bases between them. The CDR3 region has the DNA TGTGCCAGCAGCCCACCAGCCTACAATGAGCAGTTCTTC. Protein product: CASSPPAYNEQFF.

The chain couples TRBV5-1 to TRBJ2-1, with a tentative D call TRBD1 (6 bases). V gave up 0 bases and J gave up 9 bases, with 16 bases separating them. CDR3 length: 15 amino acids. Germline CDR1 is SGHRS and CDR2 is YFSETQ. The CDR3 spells CASSLDRVRVGEQFF. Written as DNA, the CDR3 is TGCGCCAGCAGCTTGGACAGGGTGAGGGTGGGTGAGCAGTTCTTC.

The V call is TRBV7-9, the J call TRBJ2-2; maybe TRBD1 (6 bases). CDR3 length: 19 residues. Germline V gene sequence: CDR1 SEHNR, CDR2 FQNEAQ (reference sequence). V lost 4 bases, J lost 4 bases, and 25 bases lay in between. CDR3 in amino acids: CASSSPPTAGDHGTGELFF. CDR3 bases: TGTGCCAGCAGCTCACCTCCCACGGCAGGGGATCACGGCACCGGGGAGCTGTTTTTT.

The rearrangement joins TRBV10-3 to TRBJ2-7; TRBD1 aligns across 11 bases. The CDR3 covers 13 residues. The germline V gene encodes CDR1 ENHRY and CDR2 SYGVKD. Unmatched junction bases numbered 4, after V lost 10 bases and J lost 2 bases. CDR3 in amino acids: CATRDRGTYEQYF. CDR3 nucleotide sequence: TGTGCCACGAGGGACAGGGGGACCTACGAGCAGTACTTC.